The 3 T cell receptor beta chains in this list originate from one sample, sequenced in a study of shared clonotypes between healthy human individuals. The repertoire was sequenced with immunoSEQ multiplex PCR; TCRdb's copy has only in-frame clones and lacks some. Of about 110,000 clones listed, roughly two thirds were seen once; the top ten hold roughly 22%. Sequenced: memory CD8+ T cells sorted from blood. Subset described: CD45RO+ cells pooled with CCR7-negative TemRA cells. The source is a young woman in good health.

CDR3 sequence (DNA): TGTGCCATCAGCAGGACGAGCTACGAGCAGTACTTC. Protein: CAISRTSYEQYF. This rearrangement joins TRBV10-3 to TRBJ2-7; D is unclear. Trimming took off 6 bases at V and 3 bases at J, with 9 bases between the two ends. The germline V gene has CDR1 ENHRY and CDR2 SYGVKD. CDR3 length: 12 amino acids.

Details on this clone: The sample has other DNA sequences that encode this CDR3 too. As DNA, the CDR3 is TGCGCCAGCAGCTCCGGGACGGAGAACACCGGGGAGCTGTTTTTT. Protein: CASSSGTENTGELFF. The chain uses TRBV5-1 and TRBJ2-2; D possibly matches TRBD1 or TRBD2 (5 bases each). Germline assignment: CDR1 SGHRS and CDR2 YFSETQ. The CDR3 totals 15 residues. V was trimmed by 3 bases and J by 1 base, leaving 10 bases between them.

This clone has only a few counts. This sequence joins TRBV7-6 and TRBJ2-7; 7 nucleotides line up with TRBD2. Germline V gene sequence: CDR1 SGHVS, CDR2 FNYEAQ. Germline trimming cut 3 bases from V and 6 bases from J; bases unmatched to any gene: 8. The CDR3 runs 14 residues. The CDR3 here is CASSFGDYRGEQYF. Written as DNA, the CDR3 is TGTGCCAGCAGCTTCGGGGACTATAGGGGCGAGCAGTACTTC.